The rows below give T cell receptor beta chains drawn from one sample of a study of blood T cell repertoires in COVID-19. The table came from immunoSEQ multiplex PCR; TCRdb's copy has only in-frame clones and leaves some out. The data contain fewer than 500,000 clones, 70% to 90% of them seen just once; the ten biggest clones take up roughly 0.97%. Sequenced: PBMCs or T cells enriched from blood (not recorded which). Receptors were obtained from a woman aged 25 to 39 with acute COVID-19. Both conserved end residues are part of each CDR3. D genes are given only for firm matches. The size field is filled for only some rows; it gives once, few, many or a size class.

-	TRBV20-1	-	TRBJ2-3	TGCAGTGCTAGTCCGGCGGGGACAGCAGATACGCAGTATTTT	CSASPAGTADTQYF
TRBD1	TRBV5-4	-	TRBJ1-2	TGTGCCAGCAGCTCAAAAGACTTCCCCGGGACAGCCCTTTCATATGGCTACACCTTC	CASSSKDFPGTALSYGYTF
TRBD1	TRBV5-4	-	TRBJ1-2	TGTGCCAGCAGCTTGGACAGGGGGATTGTCTATGGCTACACCTTC	CASSLDRGIVYGYTF
-	TRBV6-5	-	TRBJ1-5	TGTGCCAGCAGGGGCCCGGGATTCAATCAGCCCCAGCATTTT	CASRGPGFNQPQHF
-	TRBV7-9	-	TRBJ1-2	TGTGCCAGCAGCTTAACTTTGGCCCGGGGGAACTATGGCTACACCTTC	CASSLTLARGNYGYTF
TRBD1	TRBV7-2	-	TRBJ1-2	TGTGCCAGCAGCTTAGTAGGACAGGGTTGGGGATATGGCTACACCTTC	CASSLVGQGWGYGYTF
-	TRBV30	-	TRBJ1-5	TGTGCCTGGAGGGCAGATAGCAATCAGCCCCAGCATTTT	CAWRADSNQPQHF
-	TRBV4-1	-	TRBJ1-1	TGCGCCAGCAGCTACCAGGGACAGAACACTGAAGCTTTCTTT	CASSYQGQNTEAFF
TRBD1	TRBV19	few	TRBJ1-6	TGTGCCAGTAGTATCACAGGGGAGATGATGGATTCACCCCTCCACTTT	CASSITGEMMDSPLHF
TRBD1	TRBV2	-	TRBJ1-5	TGTGCCAGCAGTGAGAAGGGGGCGAGTCAGCCCCAGCATTTT	CASSEKGASQPQHF
-	TRBV29-1	-	TRBJ1-4	TGCAGCGCTATGCGGGGTGAAGGTGAAAAACTGTTTTTT	CSAMRGEGEKLFF
-	TRBV2	-	TRBJ1-5	TGTGCCAGCAGTGCTCTCAGGGATCAGCCCCAGCATTTT	CASSALRDQPQHF
-	TRBV4-3	few	TRBJ1-1	TGCGCCAGCAGACTCAAGACGGAGGGCACTGAAGCTTTCTTT	CASRLKTEGTEAFF
-	TRBV7-2	-	TRBJ1-2	TGTGCCAGCAGCTGGACAGCGAACGAGAACTATGGCTACACCTTC	CASSWTANENYGYTF
-	TRBV7-3	few	TRBJ2-3	TGTGCCAGCAGCTTAACCCGGCGGGGAGGAGATACGCAGTATTTT	CASSLTRRGGDTQYF
TRBD2	TRBV27	-	TRBJ2-1	TGTGCCAGCAGTTTCTGGACTAGCGGGGTATCCAATGAGCAGTTCTTC	CASSFWTSGVSNEQFF
-	TRBV4-3	-	TRBJ1-1	TGCGCCAGCAGCACAAACCAGGGCACTGAAGCTTTCTTT	CASSTNQGTEAFF
TRBD2	TRBV7-2	-	TRBJ2-1	TGTGCCAGCAGCGCCGCTGGCGGGGGGGCCTTTGATGAGCAGTTCTTC	CASSAAGGGAFDEQFF
TRBD1	TRBV15	-	TRBJ2-7	TGTGCCACCAGCAGTCCTCACGGGACAGGGATCAACGAGCAGTACTTC	CATSSPHGTGINEQYF
-	TRBV11-2	-	TRBJ2-3	TGTGCCAGCACCACCCGGGGGACTAGCACAGATACGCAGTATTTT	CASTTRGTSTDTQYF
-	TRBV2	-	TRBJ1-5	TGTGCCAGCAACGGAGGGGTTGGACAGCCCCAGCATTTT	CASNGGVGQPQHF
-	TRBV19	-	TRBJ1-1	TGTGCCAGTAACCCCCGAAGACCGGGATTGAACACTGAAGCTTTCTTT	CASNPRRPGLNTEAFF
TRBD1	TRBV5-4	-	TRBJ1-2	TGTGCCAGCAGCTTGGGGGGGACAGGATACTATGGCTACACCTTC	CASSLGGTGYYGYTF